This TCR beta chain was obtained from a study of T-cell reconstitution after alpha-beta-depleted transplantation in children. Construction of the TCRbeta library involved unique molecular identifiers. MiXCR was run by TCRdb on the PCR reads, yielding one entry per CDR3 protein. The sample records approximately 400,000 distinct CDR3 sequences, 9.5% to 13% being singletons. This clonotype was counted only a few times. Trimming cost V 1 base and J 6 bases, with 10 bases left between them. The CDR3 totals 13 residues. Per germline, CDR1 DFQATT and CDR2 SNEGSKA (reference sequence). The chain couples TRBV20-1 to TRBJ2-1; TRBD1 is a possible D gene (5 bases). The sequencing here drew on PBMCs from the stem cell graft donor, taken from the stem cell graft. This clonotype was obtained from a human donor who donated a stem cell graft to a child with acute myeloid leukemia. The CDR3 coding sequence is TGCAGTGCTAGAGGGGGCCATTCCAATGAGCAGTTCTTC. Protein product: CSARGGHSNEQFF.